The 17 T cell receptor beta chains below come from one sample, sequenced in a study of T cell responses to AZD1222 COVID-19 vaccine. Produced via immunoSEQ multiplex PCR; TCRdb's table is partial and in-frame only. The sample consists of fewer than 150,000 clones, approximately 93% of them appearing once. Sequences were derived from peripheral blood, sampled on day 0 of AZD1222 vaccination. These receptors came from an adult in good health.

The table lists this clone with a count of one. The chain couples TRBV30 to TRBJ2-7; D not certain. Germline values: CDR1 GTSNPN, CDR2 SVGIG (reference sequence). Trimming took 2 bases from V and 4 from J, leaving 6 bases between them. The CDR3 contains 11 residues. The CDR3 protein is CAWSHQYEQYF. The DNA for the CDR3 is TGTGCCTGGAGTCACCAGTACGAGCAGTACTTC.

The chain is built from TRBV5-1 and TRBJ2-1, with 16 bases that match TRBD2. V dropped 4 bases and J dropped 9; count of bases not matched to a gene: 7. The CDR3 extends over 16 amino acids. Germline V gives CDR1 SGHRS, CDR2 YFSETQ. The DNA for the CDR3 is TGCGCCAGCAGCACGGGGACTAGCGGGAGGGTAGGTGAGCAGTTCTTC. Protein sequence: CASSTGTSGRVGEQFF. Filled out from reference TRBV5-1 and TRBJ2-1, the complete variable domain reads KAGVTQTPRYLIKTRGQQVTLSCSPISGHRSVSWYQQTPGQGLQFLFEYFSETQRNKGNFPGRFSGRQFSNSRSEMNVSTLELGDSALYLCASSTGTSGRVGEQFFGPGTRLTVL.

For the CDR3, the DNA is TGTGCCTGGAGTAGAACTTTGAACACTGAAGCTTTCTTT. Residues: CAWSRTLNTEAFF. The chain has TRBV30 and TRBJ1-1; D is undetermined. Per germline, CDR1 GTSNPN and CDR2 SVGIG (reference sequence). Trimming removed 2 bases from V and 0 bases from J, with 7 bases in between. CDR3 length: 13 residues.

V usage is TRBV18 and J usage is TRBJ1-5; D possibly corresponds to TRBD1 (5 bases). This CDR3 region has 15 residues. Germline lookup yields CDR1 KGHSH and CDR2 LQKENI. V lost 3 bases and J lost 2, with 11 bases in between. CDR3 coding DNA: TGTGCCAGCTCACCCCAGGCGGGGGGCAATCAGCCCCAGCATTTT. Its protein is CASSPQAGGNQPQHF.

This clone was found once. This rearrangement joins TRBV24-1 to TRBJ2-1; 8 bases map to TRBD1. The CDR3 is made up of 16 amino acids. After removal of 2 bases from V and 2 bases from J, the junction contained 4 bases not matched to a gene. CDR1 is KGHDR, CDR2 SFDVKD, per germline. The CDR3 is CATSDSGTGAYNEQFF. CDR3 coding DNA: TGTGCCACCAGTGATTCCGGGACAGGAGCCTACAATGAGCAGTTCTTC.

The V gene is TRBV23-1, the J gene TRBJ2-7, with TRBD1 identical over 8 bases. TRBV23-1 is filed as an ORF, its function uncertain. V shed 6 bases and J 6 bases; nucleotides not matched to a gene: 7. The CDR3 extends over 13 amino acids. Here the CDR3 reads CASREDRVGEQYF. CDR3 DNA: TGCGCCAGCAGGGAGGACAGGGTTGGCGAGCAGTACTTC.

The rearrangement links TRBV5-4 to TRBJ2-3, with 7 bases lining up with TRBD2. The CDR3 has 13 amino acids. With 3 bases clipped from V and 5 bases from J, the junction kept 3 bases outside the gene matches. Germline V gene lookup returns CDR1 SGHNT and CDR2 YYREEE (reference sequence). CDR3 region: CASSSERGDTQYF. DNA of the CDR3: TGTGCCAGCAGCTCGGAGCGGGGAGATACGCAGTATTTT.

The chain links TRBV5-1 to TRBJ1-2, with 10 bases matching TRBD1. V was clipped by 5 bases and J by 8 bases; unmatched bases: 6. This CDR3 comprises 13 residues. Per germline, CDR1 SGHRS and CDR2 YFSETQ. The CDR3 bases are TGCGCCAGCAGAAGACAGGGGGCCATCGGCTACACCTTC. Its protein product is CASRRQGAIGYTF.

The genes are TRBV14 and TRBJ1-1; D is unresolved. CDR1 is SGHDN, CDR2 FVKESK, per germline. V was shortened by 2 bases and J by 8 bases, with 6 bases between the two germline ends. The CDR3 covers 11 residues. CDR3 nucleotide sequence: TGTGCCAGCAGCCAAACTGGGGAAGCTTTCTTT. This sequence encodes CASSQTGEAFF. Full variable domain (rest looked up from reference TRBV14 and TRBJ1-1): EAGVTQFPSHSVIEKGQTVTLRCDPISGHDNLYWYRRVMGKEIKFLLHFVKESKQDESGMPNNRFLAERTGGTYSTLKVQPAELEDSGVYFCASSQTGEAFFGQGTRLTVV.

CDR3 sequence: CSVLRGARGTDTQYF. Written as DNA, the CDR3 is TGCAGCGTCCTCAGGGGGGCGCGAGGGACAGATACGCAGTATTTT. The chain links TRBV29-1 to TRBJ2-3; TRBD1 is a possible D gene (7 bases). Looked up from germline, CDR1 is SQVTM and CDR2 is ANQGSEA. CDR3 length equals 15 residues. The ends were cut back, 6 bases at V and 3 bases at J, with 19 bases in the middle.

CDR3 nucleotides: TGTGCCAGCACCCCTCGGGTAGCTGGAAACACCATATATTTT. As protein: CASTPRVAGNTIYF. The genes are TRBV28 and TRBJ1-3; the D is unclear. V was clipped by 7 bases and J by 2 bases, with 12 bases between them. The CDR3 runs to 14 residues. Germline-derived CDR1 and CDR2 are MDHEN and SYDVKM.

The chain couples TRBV7-3 to TRBJ2-3, with D perhaps TRBD2 (6 bases). Trimming stripped 5 bases from V and 3 bases from J, with 15 bases between. The V gene's germline CDR1 is SGHTA and CDR2 FQGTGA. CDR3 length: 15 amino acids. The CDR3 nucleotides read TGTGCCAGCAGCCCCCGGGGGTCGAGGACAGATACGCAGTATTTT. This encodes CASSPRGSRTDTQYF.

This chain uses TRBV12-5 with TRBJ1-2; D perhaps matches TRBD1 (5 bases). Germline V gene sequence: CDR1 LGHNT, CDR2 FRNRAP. The V gene lost 9 bases and the J gene lost 4 bases, with 9 bases spanning the gap. The CDR3 totals 11 residues. The CDR3 DNA reads as TGTGCTAGCTCGGGGGGCTATGGCTACACCTTC. Its protein is CASSGGYGYTF. The full variable domain, rest sourced from reference TRBV12-5 and TRBJ1-2, is DARVTQTPRHKVTEMGQEVTMRCQPILGHNTVFWYRQTMMQGLELLAYFRNRAPLDDSGMPKDRFSAEMPDATLATLKIQPSEPRDSAVYFCASSGGYGYTFGSGTRLTVV.

This chain joins TRBV6-2 or TRBV6-3 and TRBJ2-7; 7 bases are a match to TRBD2. Per the germline V gene, CDR1 is MNHEY and CDR2 is SVGEGT. The CDR3 loop spans 13 amino acids. Unmatched junction bases numbered 5, after V lost 4 bases and J lost 5 bases. CDR3 sequence reads: CASSSREFNEQYF. The CDR3 DNA is TGTGCCAGCAGTTCGCGGGAGTTTAACGAGCAGTACTTC.

CDR3 protein: CASRHEQGRDTEAFF. CDR3 in DNA: TGTGCCAGCAGACATGAACAGGGAAGGGATACTGAAGCTTTCTTT. The chain combines TRBV6-5 with TRBJ1-1; D is perhaps TRBD1 (6 bases). Germline V gene lookup returns CDR1 MNHEY and CDR2 SVGAGI. Trimming shortened V by 6 bases and J by 5 bases, and 19 bases separated the two germline ends. CDR3 length: 15 residues.

The chain couples TRBV10-3 to TRBJ1-6; 9 positions agree with TRBD1. V shed 7 bases, J shed 7 bases, and the junction held 14 bases outside the gene matches. The CDR3 contains 17 residues. Germline V CDR1 and CDR2: ENHRY, SYGVKD. The DNA for the CDR3 is TGTGCCATCATGAATCCGGGACAGGGAGGGGTGAATTCACCCCTCCACTTT. Its protein is CAIMNPGQGGVNSPLHF.

The chain joins TRBV9 to TRBJ1-2; maybe TRBD1 (5 bases). CDR1 SGDLS and CDR2 YYNGEE come from the germline V gene. Trimming took off 4 bases at V and 4 bases at J, with 17 bases between the two ends. This CDR3 has 15 residues. The DNA for the CDR3 is TGTGCCAGCAGCCTCGGTTCGGGGACCGGCTATGGCTACACCTTC. Protein: CASSLGSGTGYGYTF.